This T cell receptor (beta chain) emerged from a study of T-cell memory formation after mild COVID-19 (dated by TCRdb to about 2021). Regarding the research as a whole: TCR sequence clusters from the two donors were largely donor specific. The cohort was made up of two young adult volunteers, one female and one male, who were previously healthy. T-cell clones expanding and contracting after mild COVID-19 in a couple of donors were tracked by longitudinal TCRalpha and TCRbeta repertoire sequencing.

The data were produced on an Illumina NovaSeq 6000. TCRalpha and TCRbeta cDNA libraries were built by 5'RACE with constant-segment primers, adding sample barcodes and unique molecular identifiers. RNA was extracted from every sample with Trizol reagent. The libraries were amplified in two PCR steps, and the second step added a second sample barcode and Illumina TruSeq adapters. Sequencing of libraries was performed on an Illumina NovaSeq with 2 x 150 bp paired-end reads. As for the original processing: Reads were demultiplexed and collapsed into UMI-guided consensus sequences with migec v1.2.7. Using mixcr v2.1.11, UMI consensuses were aligned to TRA and TRB V and J templates and then assembled into clonotypes. A clonotype was counted as expanded or contracted only if both edgeR and NoisET called the change significant, with noise models trained on biological replicates. edgeR calls used a false discovery rate-adjusted p below 0.01 and a log2 fold-change threshold of 1. As an exploratory analysis of dynamics, PCA with hierarchical clustering was applied to max-normalized trajectories of the 1000 most abundant clonotypes. Separately sequenced CD4+ and CD8+ repertoires were used to assign the CD4 or CD8 phenotype of responding clones. TCRdb trimmed the raw reads at Q25, called clones with MiXCR and kept productive beta chains. CDR3 protein duplicates are merged, each entry listing the most common genes and DNA. TCRdb, not the authors, supplied the V and J calls. The sample table holds around 390,000 distinct CDR3 sequences, of which 15% to 20% were seen once. The ten largest clones capture approximately 21% of the sample.

As regards this clonotype: No cognate antigen has been identified for it. No much larger clonotype is one base removed from it; base qualities were not supplied.

Points the paper makes about the study in general: Clones that contracted from day 15 to 85 showed balanced CD4/CD8 phenotypes, whereas a second wave of clones that expanded from day 15 to 37 leaned towards CD4+. The study included only a couple of mild cases, and larger cohorts that include severe cases with pre-infection samples were judged to be necessary. SARS-CoV-2 specificity was not confirmed for the second-wave clones peaking on day 37. Contracting CD4+ clones were located mainly in the CM and EM memory subsets, whereas CD8+ clones were found to be enriched in EMRA. Some responding clones were detected in pre-infection memory, which suggested that pre-existing cross-reactive memory T cells had joined the SARS-CoV-2 response.

Ficoll-Paque density gradient centrifugation was used to isolate PBMCs. CDR1 and CDR2, looked up from the germline V gene (reference sequence), are SEHNR and FQNEAQ. Including the terminal cysteine and phenylalanine, the CDR3 comprises 14 residues. Of the read, only the CDR3 DNA is kept; its 42 bases are in frame from base 1. V is pruned by 6 bases and J by 3 bases, leaving 7 bases of the junction without a gene match. The sample comprised PBMCs or a T cell subset sorted from them (not recorded which). The chain joins TRBV7-9 to TRBJ1-2, with 7 central nucleotides matching TRBD1. The sequence was obtained from a man younger than 35 who had mild COVID-19 (a few samples of this study predate the infection). The sample titles of this study are shuffled in the database, so cell type and time point are left out; the donor was told from shared clones. The sequenced DNA: TGTGCCAGCAGTACCAGGGGGAGCGACTATGGCTACACCTTC. It translates to CASSTRGSDYGYTF.